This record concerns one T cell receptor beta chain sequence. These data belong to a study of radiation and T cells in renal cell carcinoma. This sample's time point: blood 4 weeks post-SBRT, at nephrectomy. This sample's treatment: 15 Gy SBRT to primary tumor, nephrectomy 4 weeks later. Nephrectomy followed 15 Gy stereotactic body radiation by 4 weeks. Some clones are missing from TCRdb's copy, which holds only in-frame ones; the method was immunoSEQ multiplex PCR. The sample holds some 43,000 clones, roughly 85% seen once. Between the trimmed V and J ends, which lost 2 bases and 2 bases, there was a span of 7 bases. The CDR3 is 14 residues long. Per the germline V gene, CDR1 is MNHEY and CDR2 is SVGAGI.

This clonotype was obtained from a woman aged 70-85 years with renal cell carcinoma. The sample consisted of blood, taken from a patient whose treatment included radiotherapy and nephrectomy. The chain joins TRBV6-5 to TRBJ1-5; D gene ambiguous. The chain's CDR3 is CASSYGQGNQPQHF. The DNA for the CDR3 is TGTGCCAGCAGTTACGGGCAGGGCAATCAGCCCCAGCATTTT.